This T cell receptor (beta chain) appears in the sequencing data of a study of OX40 agonist ivuxolimab in advanced cancers. Overall study: Patients with prior anti-PD-1, anti-PD-L1 or anti-CTLA-4 therapy were eligible; about 41% had some.

Germline V gives CDR1 SQVTM, CDR2 ANQGSEA. The V end was cut by 1 base, the J end by 13 bases, with 8 bases between. The CDR3 length is 11 residues. Sequencing was performed with immunoSEQ multiplex PCR; in TCRdb, only in-frame clones are kept and a portion is missing. The profile shows approximately 70,000 clones, around 80% of them singletons. The source was CD4+ or CD8+ T cells sorted from blood, collected in a trial of the OX40 agonist ivuxolimab. The source of this sequence is an adult with an advanced solid tumor such as melanoma, head and neck, liver or kidney cancer. This chain uses TRBV29-1 with TRBJ2-6; perhaps TRBD1 as D (5 bases). CDR3 amino acids: CSVEGAGVLTF. For the CDR3, the DNA is TGCAGCGTTGAAGGGGCAGGGGTCCTGACTTTC.